The present T cell receptor beta chain was sequenced within a study of blood T cell repertoires in COVID-19. This CDR3 contains 13 residues. V gave up 7 bases and J gave up 6 bases; unmatched junction bases: 8. Using immunoSEQ multiplex PCR, the repertoire was profiled, and TCRdb retains in-frame clones only, with some absent. The table has around 150,000 clones, 80% to 90% seen once. The chain carries TRBV12-3 or TRBV12-4 and TRBJ2-5; 7 nucleotides line up with TRBD1. The receptor's source is a man aged 65 to 79 with acute or convalescent COVID-19. Sequencing was carried out using peripheral blood. CDR3 nucleotide sequence: TGTGCCAGCACCCTGGACAGGAGGCAGACCCAGTACTTC. Translating it yields CASTLDRRQTQYF.